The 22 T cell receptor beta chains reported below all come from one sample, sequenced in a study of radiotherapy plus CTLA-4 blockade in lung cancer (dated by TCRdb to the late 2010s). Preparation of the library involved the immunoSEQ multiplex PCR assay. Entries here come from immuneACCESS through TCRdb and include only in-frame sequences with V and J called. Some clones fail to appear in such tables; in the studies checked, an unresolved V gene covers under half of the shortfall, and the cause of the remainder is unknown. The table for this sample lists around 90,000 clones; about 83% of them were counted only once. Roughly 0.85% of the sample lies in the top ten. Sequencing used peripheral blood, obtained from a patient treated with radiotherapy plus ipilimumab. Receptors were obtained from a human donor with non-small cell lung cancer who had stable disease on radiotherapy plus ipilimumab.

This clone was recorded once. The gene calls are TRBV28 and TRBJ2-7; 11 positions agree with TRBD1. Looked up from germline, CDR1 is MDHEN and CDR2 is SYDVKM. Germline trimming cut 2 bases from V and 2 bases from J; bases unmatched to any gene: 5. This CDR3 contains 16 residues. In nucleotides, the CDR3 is TGTGCCAGCAGTTTAGCGGGACAGGGGGGAGCCTACGAGCAGTACTTC. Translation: CASSLAGQGGAYEQYF.

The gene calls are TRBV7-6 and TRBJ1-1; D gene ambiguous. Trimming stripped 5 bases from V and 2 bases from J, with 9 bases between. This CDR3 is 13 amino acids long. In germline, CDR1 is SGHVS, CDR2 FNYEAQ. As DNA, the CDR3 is TGTGCCAGCAGCATTGACACCAACACTGAAGCTTTCTTT. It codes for CASSIDTNTEAFF.

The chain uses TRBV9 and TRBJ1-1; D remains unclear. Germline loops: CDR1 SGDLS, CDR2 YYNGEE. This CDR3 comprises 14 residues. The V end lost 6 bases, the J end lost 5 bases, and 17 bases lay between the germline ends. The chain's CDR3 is CASTPGRGRTEAFF. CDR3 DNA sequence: TGTGCCAGCACCCCTGGTCGAGGTCGGACTGAAGCTTTCTTT.

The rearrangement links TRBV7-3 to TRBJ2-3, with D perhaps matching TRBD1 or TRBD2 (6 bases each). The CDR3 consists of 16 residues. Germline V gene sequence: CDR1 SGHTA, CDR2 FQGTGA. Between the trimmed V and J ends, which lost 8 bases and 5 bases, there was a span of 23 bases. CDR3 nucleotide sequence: TGTGCCAGCGCTGGGGTGGGGGGCCTAGTGGAAGATACGCAGTATTTT. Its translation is CASAGVGGLVEDTQYF.

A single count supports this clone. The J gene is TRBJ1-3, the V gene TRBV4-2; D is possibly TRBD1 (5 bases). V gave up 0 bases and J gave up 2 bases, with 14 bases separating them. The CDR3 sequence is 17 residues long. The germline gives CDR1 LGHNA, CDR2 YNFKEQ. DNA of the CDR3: TGTGCCAGCAGCCAAGATGGGGGGGTTGGGACTGGAAACACCATATATTTT. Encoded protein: CASSQDGGVGTGNTIYF.

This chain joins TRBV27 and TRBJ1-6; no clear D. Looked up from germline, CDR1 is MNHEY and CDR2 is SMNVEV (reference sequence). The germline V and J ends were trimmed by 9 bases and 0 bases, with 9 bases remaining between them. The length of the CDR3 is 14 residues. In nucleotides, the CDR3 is TGTGCCAGTGGGGAAAGCTCCTATAATTCACCCCTCCACTTT. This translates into CASGESSYNSPLHF.

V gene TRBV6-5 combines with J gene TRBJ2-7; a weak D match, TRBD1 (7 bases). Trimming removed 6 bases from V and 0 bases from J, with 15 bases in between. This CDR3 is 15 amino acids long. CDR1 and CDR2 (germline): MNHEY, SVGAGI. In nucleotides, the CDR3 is TGTGCCAGCAGAAAGTGGGGGGACAGCTCCTACGAGCAGTACTTC. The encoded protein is CASRKWGDSSYEQYF.

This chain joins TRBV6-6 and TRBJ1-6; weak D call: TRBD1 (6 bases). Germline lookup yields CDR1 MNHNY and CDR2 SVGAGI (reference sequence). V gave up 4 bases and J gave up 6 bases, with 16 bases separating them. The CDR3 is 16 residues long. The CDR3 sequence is CASSWDNIASNSPLHF. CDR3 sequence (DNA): TGTGCCAGCAGTTGGGACAACATTGCAAGTAATTCACCCCTCCACTTT.

The CDR3 loop reads CASSLAGTYEQYF. The CDR3 region has the DNA TGTGCCAGCAGTTTGGCGGGGACCTACGAGCAGTACTTC. The chain recombines TRBV28 with TRBJ2-7, with D possibly TRBD2 on 6 matching bases. Deletions cut 3 bases from V and 2 bases from J, with 8 bases between. The CDR3 spans 13 residues. Germline V CDR1 and CDR2: MDHEN, SYDVKM.

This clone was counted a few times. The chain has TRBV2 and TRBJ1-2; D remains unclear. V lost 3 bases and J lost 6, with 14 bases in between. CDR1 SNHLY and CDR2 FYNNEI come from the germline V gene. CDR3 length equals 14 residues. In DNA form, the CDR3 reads TGTGCCAGCAGTGAGGGTGTCCGGAGGCATGGCTACACCTTC. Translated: CASSEGVRRHGYTF.

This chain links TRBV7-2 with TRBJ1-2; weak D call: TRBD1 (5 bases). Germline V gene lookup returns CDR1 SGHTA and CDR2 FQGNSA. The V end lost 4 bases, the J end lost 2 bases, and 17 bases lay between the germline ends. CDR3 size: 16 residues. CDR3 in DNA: TGTGCCAGCAGCTCCTACGGGCAGGGAAAAAACTATGGCTACACCTTC. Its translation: CASSSYGQGKNYGYTF. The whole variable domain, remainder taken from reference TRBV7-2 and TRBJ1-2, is GAGVSQSPSNKVTEKGKDVELRCDPISGHTALYWYRQSLGQGLEFLIYFQGNSAPDKSGLPSDRFSAERTGGSVSTLTIQRTQQEDSAVYLCASSSYGQGKNYGYTFGSGTRLTVV.

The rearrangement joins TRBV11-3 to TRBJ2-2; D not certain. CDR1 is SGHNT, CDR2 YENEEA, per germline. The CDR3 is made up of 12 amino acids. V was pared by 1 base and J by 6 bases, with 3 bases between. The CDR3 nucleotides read TGTGCCAGCAGCTTAGCTGCCGGGGAGCTGTTTTTT. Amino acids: CASSLAAGELFF.

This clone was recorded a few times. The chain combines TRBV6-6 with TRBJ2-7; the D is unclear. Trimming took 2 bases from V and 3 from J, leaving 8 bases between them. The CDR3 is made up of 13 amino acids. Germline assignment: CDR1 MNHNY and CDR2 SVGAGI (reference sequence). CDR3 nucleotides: TGTGCCAGCAGTTACGCTGCACTCTACGAGCAGTACTTC. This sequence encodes CASSYAALYEQYF.

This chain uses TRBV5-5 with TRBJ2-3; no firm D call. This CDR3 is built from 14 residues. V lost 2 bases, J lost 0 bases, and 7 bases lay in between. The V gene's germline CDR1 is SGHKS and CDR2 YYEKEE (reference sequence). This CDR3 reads CASSLRGSTDTQYF. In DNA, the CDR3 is TGTGCCAGCAGCTTACGCGGTAGCACAGATACGCAGTATTTT.

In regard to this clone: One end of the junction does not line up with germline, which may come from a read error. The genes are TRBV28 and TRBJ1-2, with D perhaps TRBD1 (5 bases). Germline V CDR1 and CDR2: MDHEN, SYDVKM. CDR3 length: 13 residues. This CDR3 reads CAIWRGPRDGCTF. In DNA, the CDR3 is TGTGCGATTTGGCGGGGCCCCAGGGATGGCTGCACCTTC.

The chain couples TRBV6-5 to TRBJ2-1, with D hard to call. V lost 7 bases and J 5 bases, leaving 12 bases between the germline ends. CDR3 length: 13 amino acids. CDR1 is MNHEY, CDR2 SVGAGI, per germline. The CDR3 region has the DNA TGTGCCAGCAAAATCTTTCGCGACAATGAGCAGTTCTTC. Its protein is CASKIFRDNEQFF.

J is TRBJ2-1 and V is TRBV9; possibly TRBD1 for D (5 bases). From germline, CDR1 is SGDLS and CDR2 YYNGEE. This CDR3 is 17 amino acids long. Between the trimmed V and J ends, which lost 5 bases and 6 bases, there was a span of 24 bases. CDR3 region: CASRYRTCDRAVNEQFF. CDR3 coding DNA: TGTGCCAGCAGGTACCGTACTTGTGACAGAGCAGTCAATGAGCAGTTCTTC.

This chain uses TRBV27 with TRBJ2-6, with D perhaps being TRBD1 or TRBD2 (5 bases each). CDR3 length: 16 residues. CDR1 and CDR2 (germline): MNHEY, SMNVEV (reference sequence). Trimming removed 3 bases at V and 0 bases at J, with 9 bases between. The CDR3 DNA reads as TGTGCCAGCAGTTTCGGGGCACTCTCTGGGGCCAACGTCCTGACTTTC. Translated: CASSFGALSGANVLTF.

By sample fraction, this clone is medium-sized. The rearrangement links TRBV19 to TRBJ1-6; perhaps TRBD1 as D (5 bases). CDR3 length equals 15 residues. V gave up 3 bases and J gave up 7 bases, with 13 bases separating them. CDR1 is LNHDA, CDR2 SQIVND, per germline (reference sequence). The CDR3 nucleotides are TGTGCCAGTAGTATGTGGCAGGGCCTAAATTCACCCCTCCACTTT. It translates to CASSMWQGLNSPLHF.

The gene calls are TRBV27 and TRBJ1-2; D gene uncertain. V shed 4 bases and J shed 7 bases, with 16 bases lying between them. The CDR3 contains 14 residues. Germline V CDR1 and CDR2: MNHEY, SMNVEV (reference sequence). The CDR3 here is CASSSNSQASGYTF. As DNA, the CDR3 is TGTGCCAGCAGTTCGAACTCCCAAGCCTCTGGCTACACCTTC.

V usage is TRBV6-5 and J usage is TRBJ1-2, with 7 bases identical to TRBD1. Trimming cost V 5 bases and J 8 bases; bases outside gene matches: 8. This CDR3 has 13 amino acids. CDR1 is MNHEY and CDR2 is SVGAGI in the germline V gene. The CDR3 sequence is CASSRTGEQGYTF. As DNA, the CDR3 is TGTGCCAGCAGTAGAACAGGGGAGCAGGGCTACACCTTC.

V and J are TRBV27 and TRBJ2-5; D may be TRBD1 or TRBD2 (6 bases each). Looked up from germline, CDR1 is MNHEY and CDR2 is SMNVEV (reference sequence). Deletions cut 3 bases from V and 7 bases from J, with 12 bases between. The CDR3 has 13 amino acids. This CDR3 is CASSLEKGGTQYF. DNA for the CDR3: TGTGCCAGCAGTTTGGAAAAGGGGGGGACCCAGTACTTC.